This is a list of T cell receptor beta chains from one sample in a study of shared clonotypes between healthy human individuals. Only in-frame clones appear in the TCRdb table, and some are missing; sequencing was by immunoSEQ multiplex PCR. Found here are some 1.5 million clones, approximately 98% of them singletons; the top ten hold roughly 0.42%. Sequencing was carried out using naive CD4+ T cells sorted from blood. The receptors shown here come from a man between 25 and 39 years old in good health. The CDR3 runs from the conserved cysteine through the conserved F or W.

j_call v_call cdr3_aa
TRBJ2-7 TRBV29-1 CSVTLAGGPVDEQYF
TRBJ1-1 TRBV5-1 CASSVSGPAEAFF
TRBJ1-4 TRBV2 CASSPLDRGSEKLFF
TRBJ2-7 TRBV7-9 CASSLVGGRADYEQYF
TRBJ2-7 TRBV6-5 CASSSLRGQGFNEQYF
TRBJ2-7 TRBV5-1 CASTLERTATEQYF
TRBJ2-7 TRBV28 CASSTEWTSGKKQYF
TRBJ1-2 TRBV4-1 CASSQDPTGATYGGYTF
TRBJ1-5 TRBV15 CAPGQGDQPQHF
TRBJ2-1 TRBV5-5 CASSQNLQGTYNEQFF
TRBJ2-1 TRBV7-7 CASSPGLAGNNEQFF
TRBJ1-5 TRBV28 CASSFQTGAQHF
TRBJ2-1 TRBV7-2 CASSHQGLTTNNEQFF
TRBJ2-7 TRBV27 CASSSRLGPSYEQYF
TRBJ2-5 TRBV6-1 CASSLTSGNQETQYF
TRBJ2-7 TRBV28 CASNRPGQGSDEQYF
TRBJ1-1 TRBV11-2 CASSLGWQGWTEAFF
TRBJ1-1 TRBV20-1 CSASPVRAFF
TRBJ2-7 TRBV4-3 CASSQEGTGAYEQYF
TRBJ2-3 TRBV7-8 CASITSGIDTQYF
TRBJ1-4 TRBV7-8 CASSLGRTIVGEKLFF
TRBJ2-1 TRBV7-2 CASSPLTGGGFGNEQFF
TRBJ2-3 TRBV7-3 CASSLSGSTDTQYF
TRBJ1-2 TRBV4-3 CASSQGTGSGYTF
TRBJ1-1 TRBV28 CASRQNTEAFF
TRBJ1-2 TRBV29-1 CSARRDSYGYTF
TRBJ2-1 TRBV6-5 CASRQDYNEQFF